Sequencing of this TCR beta chain was carried out in a study of cytomegalovirus exposure and HLA in healthy donors (dated by TCRdb to the late 2010s). For context, the study as a whole: According to an earlier analysis of around 600 of the donors, roughly 180 million T cells yielded roughly 100 million unique TCR beta sequences and approximately 280 Gb of sequence data. The study combined high-throughput TCR immunosequencing, statistical association of individual TCRs with disease status, and machine learning to predict cytomegalovirus infection status. All discovery cohort repertoires had been generated on a single sequencing platform. Donor age, sex, ethnicity and CMV serostatus were compiled alongside the repertoire data. Rather than using new phenotypic data, the later analysis identified candidate immune exposures from TCR beta sequences and from how often those sequences occurred across donors. The study used immunosequencing to profile the T cell repertoires of more than 650 subjects and linked those repertoires to cytomegalovirus serostatus. A later genetic analysis took genome-wide SNP genotypes for about three fifths of the roughly 700 donors and used that subset as a discovery cohort. HLA typing included class I and class II loci at four-digit resolution. Along with the approximately 600-subject first cohort, a separate validation cohort of over a hundred different subjects was used. The aim of the study was to test whether cataloging public T cell receptors could identify signatures of past pathogen exposure. A later analysis re-analyzed previously published TCR beta repertoires from roughly 630 donors and added high-resolution HLA genotyping to study TCR occurrence patterns. The number of typed donors differed by locus: about 620-640 for A, B, C, DRB1 and DQB1; about 520 for DQA1; 606 for DPA1; and about 450 for DPB1. Of the approximately 400 genotyped donors, around 81% fell in the genetic ancestry cluster associated with self-reported Caucasian donors. On average, about 240,000 unique TCR beta nucleotide sequences were sequenced per donor among about 400 genotyped donors of the cohort, with 15% to 20% of those sequences being non-productive. About five DR-DQ haplotypes were treated as single units for association and clustering because of strong linkage in the cohort. An earlier analysis of 587 of the donors used high-throughput TCR beta sequencing to judge whether each TCR beta V gene segment behaved as functional or pseudogenic. Roughly 300 gigabases of sequencing data and 78 million or so unique TCR sequences were included in an early release covering under 650 HLA-typed donors.

The library came from the immunoSEQ multiplex PCR assay. A mixture of 60 forward primers for TCR Vbeta segments and 13 reverse primers for TCR Jbeta segments was used in the multiplex PCR. The CDR3 region of rearranged TCR beta genes was amplified from genomic DNA with a multiplex PCR assay. On the Illumina HiSeq System, the amplified TCR beta libraries were sequenced as 87-base-pair reads. Per the source publication's procedure: In a later analysis, tens of millions of unique TCR beta chains were counted across the roughly 670 repertoires, and roughly 11 million of these chains were shared by at least two donors. Raw reads were error-corrected and collapsed into unique sequences with a nearest-neighbor algorithm that merged closely related sequences to remove PCR and sequencing errors. Alignment of CDR3 sequences to IMGT reference sequences was used to assign V, D and J gene segments. Each retained sequence needed at least a six-nucleotide match to both a V gene segment and a J gene segment. Rearrangements were called productive when the CDR3 lacked stop codons and stayed in frame with V and J; all others were non-productive. Following IMGT convention, CDR3 was defined as the stretch from the second conserved V-encoded cysteine to the conserved J-encoded phenylalanine. In an earlier analysis of around 640 of the donors, sequences lacking an unambiguous match to a single V gene segment were excluded. An earlier analysis of a few hundred of the donors called V segments functional above 56.7% productive rearrangements and segregating when the between-donor standard deviation exceeded 5%. A statistical classification framework was built for diagnosing cytomegalovirus status from the catalog of TCR beta chain sequences. In a later analysis, V and J genes were assigned by comparing TCR nucleotide sequences against IMGT/GENE-DB human TR gene sequences. A later analysis assigned CDR3 sequences and most-parsimonious VDJ recombination scenarios with the TCRdist pipeline. A later analysis defined each TCR beta chain by its CDR3 amino acid sequence plus V-gene family, and excluded reads lacking a unique V-gene family. A later analysis removed roughly 590 highly shared, low-generation-probability nucleotide sequences to deal with suspected cross-contamination and a sequencing artifact. In a later analysis, a clonal expansion index was calculated for each public chain from normalized within-repertoire ranks of inferred template counts. In a later analysis, generation probabilities were computed using a VDJ recombination model fitted to out-of-frame rearrangements, and the results were checked against IGoR. A later analysis scored TCR-TCR, TCR-HLA and TCR-CMV co-occurrence with hypergeometric tests, applying a repertoire-size bias correction to TCR pairs. False discovery rates were estimated in a later analysis by permuting HLA or CMV assignments 20 times. In a later analysis, co-occurring TCRs were grouped using DBSCAN, and TCRdist sequence similarity was added for clustering within HLA-allele-positive subsets. Repertoires with fewer than 30,000 or more than 120,000 public chains, plus five repertoires with anomalous nucleotide sharing, were excluded from co-occurrence clustering. The table was pulled from immuneACCESS by TCRdb, which kept in-frame rearrangements only. Such tables lose some clones; where checked, under half of the loss comes from unresolved V genes, and the rest has no known cause. That table is the source of V, J and clone size, and D and trimming were worked out from the DNA. Recorded for this sample are some 130,000 clones; more than 70% of them occurred a single time. The ten largest clones take up roughly 3% of the sample.

The study at large found these results: When HLA alleles, especially DR and DQ, strongly co-occurred, TCR associations were difficult to assign to individual alleles. A further reported finding was that TCR beta sequences accurately predicted the HLA-A and HLA-B alleles for most subjects in the first cohort. A cluster of highly shared sequence variants was judged likely to represent a technical artifact of the sequencing pipeline. The earlier analysis of about 600 of the donors excluded some 15 rarely observed V segments, including chromosome 9 orphons, because counts were too low. Cytomegalovirus status was reported to be diagnosed by the classifier with high specificity and sensitivity in both the original and validation cohorts. In a later analysis, several top co-occurrence clusters were reported to appear linked to parvovirus B19, influenza, CMV and Epstein-Barr virus. In a later analysis, TCR association rates were found to vary across HLA loci, with the most associated TCRs seen for DRB1 alleles and the fewest for HLA-C alleles. Only TCR beta chains were sequenced in this cohort, and the absence of alpha or paired-chain data limited detectable features. Compared with equally common non-associated chains, HLA-associated TCR beta chains in a later analysis were more clonally expanded and had lower generation probabilities. Sequencing depth was assumed to be roughly uniform across donors in the presence/absence analyses, though that assumption may not hold. CMV serostatus was the only immune exposure information available for the cohort. In a later analysis, most CMV-associated TCR beta chains were found to appear HLA-restricted, with HLA associations seemingly driven largely by CMV exposure. The study gave a list of over 150 TCR beta chains associated with cytomegalovirus. In a later genetic analysis, a missense DCLRE1C variant was associated with V-gene and J-gene trimming of TCR beta chains, and the association was replicated in an independent cohort. In an earlier analysis of around 600 of the donors, most TCR beta V segments were observed in productive rearrangements about 87% or about 30% of the time, broadly matching IMGT annotations. A later genetic analysis reported fewer N-insertions in productive TCRs among donors in an Asian-associated ancestry cluster than the roughly 670-donor mean. HLA typing was unavailable for some donors at each locus, so association tests used only the typed subset. A later analysis associated roughly 17,000 TCR beta sequences with specific HLA alleles at a false discovery rate of 0.05. Some IMGT-functional V segments, including TRBV6-2 and TRBV6-3, could not be told apart with the 87-base-pair reads, so those segments were excluded. Most TCR sequences were observed very rarely across donors, whereas some public TCRs were present in many individuals. Correlated functional status among segregating V segments might be attributable to linkage disequilibrium, but an unknown experimental factor could not be ruled out. A few of the identified cytomegalovirus-associated TCR beta chains were confirmed in vitro to be specific for cytomegalovirus antigens. The authors suggested that the approach could potentially be extended to other disease states and immunological phenotypes.

Comments on this clone: Its cognate antigen has yet to be identified. Base quality data are lacking; no much larger clone is found one base away.

In total, around 600 healthy bone marrow donors made up the cohort. All cohort members were sampled while nominally healthy, although unrecorded immune exposures were likely present. The donor was CMV seronegative and belonged to the group of over 300 seronegative cohort members. Each donor provided a peripheral blood sample, and peripheral blood mononuclear cells were used for TCR beta sequencing. Genomic DNA extraction from the blood cell samples was performed with the Qiagen DNeasy Blood Extraction Kit. V is reduced by 9 bases and J by 0 bases, leaving a spacing of 18 bases between them. The germline V gene encodes CDR1 MNHNY and CDR2 SVGAGI (reference sequence). Spanning cysteine to phenylalanine, the CDR3 consists of 16 amino acids. The kept DNA is CDR3 alone, 48 bases in frame from the first base.

Sample: PBMCs. The receptor was isolated from a middle-aged man in good health and CMV-seronegative. The chain is encoded by TRBV6-6 joined to TRBJ2-1; the D segment could be TRBD2, given 6 matching bases. The nucleotide sequence is given as TGTGCCAGTTCTTCTGCGTGGGAGGCCTCCTACAATGAGCAGTTCTTC. This translates into CASSSAWEASYNEQFF.